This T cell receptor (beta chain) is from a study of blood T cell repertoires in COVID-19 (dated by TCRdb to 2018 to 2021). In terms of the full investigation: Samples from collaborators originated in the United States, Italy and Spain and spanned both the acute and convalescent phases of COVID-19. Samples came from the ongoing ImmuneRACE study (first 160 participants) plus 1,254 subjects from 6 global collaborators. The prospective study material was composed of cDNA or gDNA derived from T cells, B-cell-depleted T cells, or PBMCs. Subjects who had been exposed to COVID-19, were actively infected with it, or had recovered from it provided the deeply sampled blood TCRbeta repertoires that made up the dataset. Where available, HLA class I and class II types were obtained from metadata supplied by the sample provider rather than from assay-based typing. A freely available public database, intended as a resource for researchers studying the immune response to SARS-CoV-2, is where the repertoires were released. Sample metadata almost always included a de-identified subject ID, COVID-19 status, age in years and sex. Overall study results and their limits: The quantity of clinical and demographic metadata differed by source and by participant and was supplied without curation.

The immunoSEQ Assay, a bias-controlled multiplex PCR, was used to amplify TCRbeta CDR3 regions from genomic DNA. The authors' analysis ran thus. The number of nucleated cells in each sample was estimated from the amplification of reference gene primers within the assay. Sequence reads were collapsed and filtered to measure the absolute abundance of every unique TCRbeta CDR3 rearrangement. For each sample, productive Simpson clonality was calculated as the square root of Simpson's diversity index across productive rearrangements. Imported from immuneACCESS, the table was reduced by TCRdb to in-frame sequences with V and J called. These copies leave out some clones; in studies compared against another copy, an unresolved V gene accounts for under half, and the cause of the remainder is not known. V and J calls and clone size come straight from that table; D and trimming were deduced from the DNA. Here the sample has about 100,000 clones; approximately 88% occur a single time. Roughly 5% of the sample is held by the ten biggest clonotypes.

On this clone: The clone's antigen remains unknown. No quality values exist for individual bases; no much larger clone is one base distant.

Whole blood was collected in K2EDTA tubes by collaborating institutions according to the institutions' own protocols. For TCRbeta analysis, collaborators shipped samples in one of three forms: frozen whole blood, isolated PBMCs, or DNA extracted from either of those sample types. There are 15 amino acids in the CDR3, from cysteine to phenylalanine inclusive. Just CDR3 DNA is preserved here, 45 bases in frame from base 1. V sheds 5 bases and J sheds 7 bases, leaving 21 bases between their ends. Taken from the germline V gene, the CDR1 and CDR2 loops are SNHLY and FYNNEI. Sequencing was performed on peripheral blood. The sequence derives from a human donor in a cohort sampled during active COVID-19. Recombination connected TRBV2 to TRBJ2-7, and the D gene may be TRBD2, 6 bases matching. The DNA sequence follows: TGTGCCAGCAGTAGGGGTCCGGAGGGGCTCTCTGAGCAGTACTTC. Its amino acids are CASSRGPEGLSEQYF. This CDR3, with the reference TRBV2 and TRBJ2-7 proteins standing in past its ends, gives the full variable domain EPEVTQTPSHQVTQMGQEVILRCVPISNHLYFYWYRQILGQKVEFLVSFYNNEISEKSEIFDDQFSVERPDGSNFTLKIRSTKLEDSAMYFCASSRGPEGLSEQYFGPGTRLTVT.